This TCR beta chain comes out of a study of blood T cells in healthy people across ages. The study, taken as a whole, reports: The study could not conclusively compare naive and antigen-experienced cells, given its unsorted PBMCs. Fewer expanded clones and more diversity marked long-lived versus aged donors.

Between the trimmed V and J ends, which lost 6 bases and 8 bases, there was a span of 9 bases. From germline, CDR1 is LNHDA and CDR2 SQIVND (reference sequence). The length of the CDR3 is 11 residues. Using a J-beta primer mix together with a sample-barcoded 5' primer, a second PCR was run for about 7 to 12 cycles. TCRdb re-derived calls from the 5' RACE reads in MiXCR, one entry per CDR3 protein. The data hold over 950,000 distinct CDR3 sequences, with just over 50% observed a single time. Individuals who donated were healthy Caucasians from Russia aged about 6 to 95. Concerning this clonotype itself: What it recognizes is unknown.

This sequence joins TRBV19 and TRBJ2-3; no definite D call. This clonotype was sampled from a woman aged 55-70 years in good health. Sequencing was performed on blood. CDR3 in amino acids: CASSPPPTQYF. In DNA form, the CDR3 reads TGTGCCAGTAGCCCCCCCCCTACGCAGTATTTT.